The 15 T cell receptor beta chains in this list originate from one sample, sequenced in a study of blood T cells in healthy people across ages. Alongside a J-beta primer mix, a sample-barcoded 5' primer served in a second PCR lasting about 7 to 12 cycles. TCRdb processed the 5' RACE reads anew with MiXCR; each CDR3 protein has one entry. The data show approximately 830,000 distinct CDR3 sequences, approximately 65% seen once. Material: blood. The receptors were gathered from a young man in good health.

The rearrangement uses TRBV4-3 and TRBJ1-6; tentative D call: TRBD1 (5 bases). CDR3 length: 14 residues. Germline-derived CDR1 and CDR2 are LGHNA and YSLEER. The CDR3 DNA follows: TGCACCAACAGCCGAGACCGGGGGAATTCACCCCTCCACTTT. It translates to CTNSRDRGNSPLHF.

The V and J genes are TRBV4-1 and TRBJ2-3; the D gene is possibly TRBD2 (5 bases). Trimming stripped 0 bases from V and 1 base from J, with 17 bases between. There are 18 residues in the CDR3. In germline, CDR1 is MGHRA, CDR2 YSYEKL. The CDR3 region has the DNA TGCGCCAGCAGCCAAGAAGTCCCTAGGGAGTTGGGCACAGATACGCAGTATTTT. It specifies CASSQEVPRELGTDTQYF.

This clonotype has a handful of counts. This chain connects TRBV3-1 to TRBJ1-5, with 10 bases aligning to TRBD1. With V trimmed by 5 bases and J by 7 bases, 8 bases remained unmatched. This CDR3 region has 15 residues. Germline assignment: CDR1 LGHDT and CDR2 YNNKEL (reference sequence). The CDR3 region has the DNA TGTGCCAGCAGCTCGGGGGGGACAGGGGTCCAGCCCCAGCATTTT. Translation gives CASSSGGTGVQPQHF.

The J gene is TRBJ1-2, the V gene TRBV7-9; no reliable D call. V was shortened by 4 bases and J by 3 bases, with 15 bases between the two germline ends. Germline-derived CDR1 and CDR2 are SEHNR and FQNEAQ (reference sequence). The CDR3 is 15 residues long. CDR3 in amino acids: CASSSPGGLHYGYTF. DNA for the CDR3: TGTGCCAGCAGCTCCCCGGGAGGGTTGCACTATGGCTACACCTTC. Drawing the rest from reference TRBV7-9 and TRBJ1-2, the complete variable domain is DTGVSQNPRHKITKRGQNVTFRCDPISEHNRLYWYRQTLGQGPEFLTYFQNEAQLEKSRLLSDRFSAERPKGSFSTLEIQRTEQGDSAMYLCASSSPGGLHYGYTFGSGTRLTVV.

V and J are TRBV7-3 and TRBJ2-3; weak D call: TRBD1 (5 bases). The CDR3 contains 15 residues. Germline lookup yields CDR1 SGHTA and CDR2 FQGTGA. V lost 4 bases to trimming and J lost 2 bases, with 13 bases between them. The CDR3 loop reads CASSSKGWHTDTQYF. Written as DNA, the CDR3 is TGTGCCAGCAGCTCCAAGGGGTGGCACACAGATACGCAGTATTTT.

The chain has TRBV12-3 or TRBV12-4 and TRBJ2-5; no clear D gene. The CDR3 covers 12 residues. V was trimmed by 6 bases and J by 4 bases, leaving 9 bases between them. CDR3 amino acids: CASRLERETQYF. CDR3 sequence (DNA): TGTGCCAGCAGACTTGAACGAGAGACCCAGTACTTC.

V gene TRBV2 combines with J gene TRBJ2-3; D is possibly TRBD1 (6 bases). CDR3 length: 13 residues. Trimming removed 4 bases from V and 4 bases from J, with 9 bases in between. The V gene's germline CDR1 is SNHLY and CDR2 FYNNEI. CDR3 in amino acids: CASSVGQPDTQYF. DNA of the CDR3: TGTGCCAGCAGTGTCGGACAGCCAGATACGCAGTATTTT.

To note about this clonotype: At one boundary the junction diverges from the germline segment, which might be a read error. The chain joins TRBV20-1 to TRBJ1-2, with D perhaps matching TRBD1 (6 bases). This CDR3 spans 12 amino acids. Germline lookup yields CDR1 DFQATT and CDR2 SNEGSKA (reference sequence). DNA for the CDR3: TGCAGTGCTAATGAGGGGGACTATGGCTACTCCTTC. Residues: CSANEGDYGYSF.

This clonotype was seen a few times. V is TRBV7-3 and J is TRBJ2-1; 11 nucleotides match TRBD2. Germline V CDR1 and CDR2: SGHTA, FQGTGA. V shed 1 base and J 4 bases; nucleotides not matched to a gene: 3. This CDR3 spans 16 amino acids. The CDR3 sequence: CASSLNLAGGYNEQFF. As DNA, the CDR3 is TGTGCCAGCAGCTTAAATCTAGCGGGGGGTTACAATGAGCAGTTCTTC.

This clonotype has just a few counts. The V call is TRBV29-1, the J call TRBJ2-1, with 7 bases that match TRBD2. The J segment lost 6 bases and the V segment lost 3 bases, leaving 2 bases of the junction unmatched. The germline gives CDR1 SQVTM, CDR2 ANQGSEA. CDR3 length: 12 residues. The CDR3 DNA follows: TGCAGCGTTGAGGCTAGCGGCAATGAGCAGTTCTTC. This encodes CSVEASGNEQFF.

For the CDR3, the DNA is TGTGCCACCAGCAGCCGACAGGGCGCAGATACGCAGTATTTT. Translation gives CATSSRQGADTQYF. This chain links TRBV15 with TRBJ2-3; TRBD1 matches 7 bases. The V and J ends lost 3 bases and 4 bases, in that order; junction bases with no gene match: 4. The germline V gene encodes CDR1 LNHNV and CDR2 YYDKDF (reference sequence). The CDR3 is made up of 14 amino acids. Together with reference TRBV15 and TRBJ2-3, the CDR3 gives the full variable domain: DAMVIQNPRYQVTQFGKPVTLSCSQTLNHNVMYWYQQKSSQAPKLLFHYYDKDFNNEADTPDNFQSRRPNTSFCFLDIRSPGLGDTAMYLCATSSRQGADTQYFGPGTRLTVL.

The J gene is TRBJ2-5, the V gene TRBV15; no definite D call. This CDR3 contains 15 residues. Germline lookup yields CDR1 LNHNV and CDR2 YYDKDF (reference sequence). V dropped 1 base and J dropped 0 bases, with 9 bases sitting between them. As DNA, the CDR3 is TGTGCCACCAGCAGAGGAGGCAGGAACCAAGAGACCCAGTACTTC. It translates to CATSRGGRNQETQYF.

The chain combines TRBV7-8 with TRBJ2-5; tentatively, D is TRBD2 (6 bases). Trimming removed 1 base from V and 4 bases from J, with 19 bases in between. The CDR3 totals 17 residues. Germline CDR1 is SGHVS and CDR2 is FQNEAQ. CDR3 sequence: CASSLVRGLVEGETQYF. The CDR3 nucleotides read TGTGCCAGCAGCTTAGTGCGGGGCCTGGTGGAGGGAGAGACCCAGTACTTC. Full variable domain (missing parts from reference TRBV7-8 and TRBJ2-5): GAGVSQSPRYKVAKRGQDVALRCDPISGHVSLFWYQQALGQGPEFLTYFQNEAQLDKSGLPSDRFFAERPEGSVSTLKIQRTQQEDSAVYLCASSLVRGLVEGETQYFGPGTRLLVL.

This rearrangement joins TRBV27 to TRBJ1-1; maybe TRBD1 (6 bases). The V and J ends lost 2 bases and 5 bases respectively, with 12 bases between them. This CDR3 has 14 residues. CDR1 is MNHEY and CDR2 is SMNVEV in the germline V gene (reference sequence). CDR3 in amino acids: CASSLARGRTEAFF. DNA of the CDR3: TGTGCCAGCAGTTTAGCCAGGGGCAGAACTGAAGCTTTCTTT.

The rearrangement uses TRBV7-2 and TRBJ2-4, with D perhaps matching TRBD1 or TRBD2 (5 bases each). The V gene lost 1 base and the J gene lost 5 bases, with 15 bases spanning the gap. The CDR3 length is 16 residues. Per the germline V gene, CDR1 is SGHTA and CDR2 is FQGNSA. DNA of the CDR3: TGTGCCAGCAGCTTAGGCCGAAACATGGGGGAAAACATTCAGTACTTC. Translating it yields CASSLGRNMGENIQYF.